This is a list of T cell receptor beta chains from one sample in a study of blood T cell repertoires in COVID-19. The method was immunoSEQ multiplex PCR; TCRdb's version includes in-frame clones alone and lacks a portion of them. In the table there are hundreds of thousands of clones, roughly 85% of which are singletons. Input material: peripheral blood. Every receptor here comes from a woman in her twenties or thirties with active or convalescent COVID-19. Both conserved end residues are part of each CDR3. D genes are given only for firm matches. Where a row states a size, it is once, few, many or the class of an expanded clone; other rows omit it.

v_gene	abundance	j_gene	d_gene	CDR3nt	CDR3aa
TRBV19	-	TRBJ1-2	-	TGTGCCAGTATGAAGGACAGCTATGGCTACACCTTC	CASMKDSYGYTF
TRBV5-6	-	TRBJ1-1	-	TGTGCCAGCAGCTTAGGAGGGAGCGGGACTGAAGCTTTCTTT	CASSLGGSGTEAFF
TRBV6-4	few	TRBJ1-2	-	TGTGCCAGCAGTGACACCGAGTGCATGACAGGACGGGCCACCTTC	CASSDTECMTGRATF
TRBV6-5	-	TRBJ2-5	TRBD2	TGTGCCAGCAGTAACCCTGCGGGGGGGCCGGGTACCCAGTACTTC	CASSNPAGGPGTQYF
TRBV27	-	TRBJ1-2	TRBD1	TGTGCCAGCAGTACCTCGGGGACAGCCACTAACTATGGCTACACCTTC	CASSTSGTATNYGYTF
TRBV5-1	few	TRBJ1-2	TRBD1	TGCGCCAGCAGCCCGGCGGGACAGGGGACTCAAAACTATGGCTACACCTTC	CASSPAGQGTQNYGYTF
TRBV30	once	TRBJ2-6	TRBD1	TGTGCCTGGAGTGTAAGAGGACAGGGGTCTGGTGGGGCCAACGTCCTGACTTTC	CAWSVRGQGSGGANVLTF
TRBV6-2/TRBV6-3	once	TRBJ2-7	TRBD1	TGTGCCAGCAGTTACAGCCGGGGACAGGGGTTTTACGAGCAGTACTTC	CASSYSRGQGFYEQYF
TRBV27	once	TRBJ2-7	TRBD1	TGTGCCAGCAGTTTCAAAGGGACAGGGATCTACGAGCAGTACTTC	CASSFKGTGIYEQYF
TRBV6-5	-	TRBJ2-1	-	TGTGCCAGCAGCCAGGGCGTCTACAATGAGCAGTTCTTC	CASSQGVYNEQFF
TRBV11-2	-	TRBJ1-2	-	TGTGCCAGCAGCTCACCGGGACAACTCTATGGCTACACCTTC	CASSSPGQLYGYTF
TRBV13	-	TRBJ1-1	-	TGTGCCAGCCGAGGTCGCTGGAGGAACACTGAAGCTTTCTTT	CASRGRWRNTEAFF
TRBV5-6	-	TRBJ2-2	TRBD1	TGTGCCAGCAACAGGGGGGCCGGGGAGCTGTTTTTT	CASNRGAGELFF
TRBV2	-	TRBJ1-1	TRBD1	TGTGCCAGCAGTCCAATGGGGGACAGGGGTGAAGCTTTCTTT	CASSPMGDRGEAFF
TRBV4-1	few	TRBJ2-2	-	TGCGCCAGCAGCCAGAGCATAAGCGCGAACACCGGGGAGCTGTTTTTT	CASSQSISANTGELFF
TRBV9	-	TRBJ2-3	TRBD1	TGTGCCAGCAGCTTTTCAGGGGGCAGCACAGATACGCAGTATTTT	CASSFSGGSTDTQYF
TRBV4-1	-	TRBJ1-4	-	TGCGCCAGCAGCCGCGGCAGGGTTGATGAAAAACTGTTTTTT	CASSRGRVDEKLFF
TRBV4-2	-	TRBJ1-2	TRBD1	TGTGCCAGCAGCCAAGAGAGGACAGGGTTGGCCTATGGCTACACCTTC	CASSQERTGLAYGYTF
TRBV18	-	TRBJ2-7	TRBD2	TGTGCCAGCTCACCCCGAGCGGGAGAGGGCTACGAGCAGTACTTC	CASSPRAGEGYEQYF